The 12 T cell receptor beta chains given below trace back to one sample, sequenced in a study of blood T cell repertoires in COVID-19. The assay was immunoSEQ multiplex PCR, and TCRdb's table has in-frame clones only and misses some. The sample lists some 240,000 clones; approximately 82% were seen once. Sequenced material: peripheral blood. These receptors all stem from a man aged 50-60 years with active or convalescent COVID-19.

The CDR3 protein is CASSPPGSFYEQYF. The CDR3 DNA follows: TGTGCCAGCAGCCCACCGGGATCTTTCTACGAGCAGTACTTC. V and J are TRBV7-8 and TRBJ2-7; D is possibly TRBD2 (5 bases). Trimming cost V 5 bases and J 3 bases, with 14 bases left between them. The germline V gene has CDR1 SGHVS and CDR2 FQNEAQ. This CDR3 has 14 residues.

The CDR3, as DNA: TGTGCCAGCAAATCACCGGACAGCTCCTACGAGCAGTACGTC. Residues: CASKSPDSSYEQYV. The rearrangement uses TRBV28 and TRBJ2-7; D may be TRBD1 (6 bases). The CDR3 has 14 residues. The germline V gene has CDR1 MDHEN and CDR2 SYDVKM. Trimming stripped 7 bases from V and 0 bases from J, with 13 bases between.

The genes are TRBV5-1 and TRBJ2-1, with 11 bases that match TRBD2. The length of the CDR3 is 19 residues. Germline assignment: CDR1 SGHRS and CDR2 YFSETQ. Trimming at V came to 2 bases and at J to 0 bases, leaving 10 bases not matched to a gene. The chain's CDR3 is CASSFPSGRTENSYNEQFF. DNA of the CDR3: TGCGCCAGCAGCTTTCCTAGCGGGAGGACTGAAAACTCCTACAATGAGCAGTTCTTC.

This clone has just one count. Here the CDR3 DNA reads TGTGCCAGCTCACCAAGGACAGGGCCAGATACGCAGTATTTT. As protein: CASSPRTGPDTQYF. This rearrangement joins TRBV18 to TRBJ2-3; 8 nucleotides line up with TRBD1. The germline V gene has CDR1 KGHSH and CDR2 LQKENI. J was trimmed by 4 bases and V by 2 bases; bases with no gene match: 2. The CDR3 length is 14 residues.

This chain uses TRBV4-1 with TRBJ1-1; 8 nucleotides agree with TRBD1. Trimming at V came to 4 bases and at J to 3 bases, leaving 10 bases not matched to a gene. The germline CDR1 and CDR2 sequences are MGHRA and YSYEKL. This CDR3 has 16 amino acids. The CDR3 here is CASSLQPGGRDTEAFF. The CDR3 DNA reads as TGCGCCAGCAGCCTCCAACCAGGGGGCCGAGACACTGAAGCTTTCTTT.

This chain links TRBV19 with TRBJ1-4, with 9 bases lining up with TRBD1. J lost 8 bases, V lost 4 bases, and 2 bases had no gene match. Per germline, CDR1 LNHDA and CDR2 SQIVND (reference sequence). This CDR3 has 13 amino acids. This CDR3 reads CASSNRGREKLFF. CDR3 DNA: TGTGCCAGTAGTAACAGGGGGCGGGAAAAACTGTTTTTT.

The chain couples TRBV11-2 to TRBJ1-4, with 7 bases matching TRBD1. CDR1 and CDR2 from the germline V gene are SGHAT and FQNNGV. J lost 7 bases, V lost 3 bases, and 5 bases had no gene match. The CDR3 totals 14 residues. The CDR3 loop reads CASSFTGVGEKLFF. The DNA of the CDR3 is TGTGCCAGCAGCTTCACAGGGGTTGGTGAAAAACTGTTTTTT.

V is TRBV5-1 and J is TRBJ1-1; 7 bases match TRBD1. The length of the CDR3 is 15 residues. In germline, CDR1 is SGHRS, CDR2 YFSETQ. Unmatched junction bases numbered 11, after V lost 4 bases and J lost 5 bases. The CDR3 loop is CASSPQTGRWTEAFF. The CDR3 region has the DNA TGCGCCAGCAGCCCCCAGACAGGGAGGTGGACTGAAGCTTTCTTT.

Concerning this clone: Other DNA sequences in this specimen translate into the identical CDR3. V and J are TRBV29-1 and TRBJ2-3, with D perhaps matching TRBD2 (6 bases). The CDR3 has 12 amino acids. The V and J ends lost 3 bases and 2 bases respectively, with 6 bases between them. CDR1 and CDR2 (germline): SQVTM, ANQGSEA. The CDR3 nucleotides read TGCAGCGTTGAGCGGGACACAGATACGCAGTATTTT. Translating gives CSVERDTDTQYF.

The chain combines TRBV5-1 with TRBJ2-2; TRBD1 agrees at 8 bases. From germline, CDR1 is SGHRS and CDR2 YFSETQ. V lost 1 base and J lost 5; bases outside the gene matches: 7. The CDR3 is made up of 16 amino acids. Here the CDR3 reads CASSLSGQGGTGELFF. CDR3 sequence (DNA): TGCGCCAGCAGCTTGTCCGGACAGGGAGGTACCGGGGAGCTGTTTTTT.

This clone has only a few counts. This rearrangement joins TRBV2 to TRBJ1-1; the match to TRBD1 covers 8 bases. This CDR3 has 13 residues. CDR1 is SNHLY, CDR2 FYNNEI, per germline. V lost 7 bases to trimming and J lost 3 bases; unmatched junction nucleotides: 4. The CDR3 reads CASTDRGHTEAFF. The CDR3 nucleotides are TGTGCCAGCACCGACAGGGGACACACTGAAGCTTTCTTT.

This chain joins TRBV20-1 and TRBJ1-2; D is perhaps TRBD1 (5 bases). The ends were cut back, 4 bases at V and 5 bases at J, with 8 bases in the middle. This CDR3 has 11 amino acids. Germline assignment: CDR1 DFQATT and CDR2 SNEGSKA (reference sequence). CDR3: CSANQGYGYTF. The CDR3 bases are TGCAGTGCTAATCAGGGTTATGGCTACACCTTC.